The subject of this entry is one T cell receptor beta chain. Relying on iRepertoire HTBI primers and Arm-PCR of CDR3 regions, the team built TCR beta libraries. TCRdb re-called the multiplex PCR reads with MiXCR, one entry per CDR3 protein. The top ten clones hold roughly a sixth of a sample with 400,000 to 450,000 distinct CDR3 sequences, 15% of them seen once. The sample belongs to a study of regulatory T cells in long-lasting Graves disease. Sample time point: newly diagnosed GD, antithyroid drugs for less than 3 months. The TCR library used RNA extracted from PBMCs. Trimming pared 6 bases from V and 5 bases from J, leaving 13 bases between. The CDR3 spans 14 residues. Germline CDR1 is LNHDA and CDR2 is SQIVND (reference sequence). These sequences were also reported in another study, on T cells in Graves' hyperthyroidism and ophthalmopathy. Per that paper: HTBI primers drove first-round RT-PCR of the TCR CDR3.

V usage is TRBV19 and J usage is TRBJ2-2; D is unresolved. Here the sequenced sample was peripheral blood mononuclear cells (PBMCs), taken at new diagnosis, from a patient treated with antithyroid drugs. The TCR was taken from a woman aged 25 to 39 with Graves disease. In nucleotides, the CDR3 is TGTGCCAGTAGAATCTTCCTTACAACCGGGGAGCTGTTTTTT. This encodes CASRIFLTTGELFF.